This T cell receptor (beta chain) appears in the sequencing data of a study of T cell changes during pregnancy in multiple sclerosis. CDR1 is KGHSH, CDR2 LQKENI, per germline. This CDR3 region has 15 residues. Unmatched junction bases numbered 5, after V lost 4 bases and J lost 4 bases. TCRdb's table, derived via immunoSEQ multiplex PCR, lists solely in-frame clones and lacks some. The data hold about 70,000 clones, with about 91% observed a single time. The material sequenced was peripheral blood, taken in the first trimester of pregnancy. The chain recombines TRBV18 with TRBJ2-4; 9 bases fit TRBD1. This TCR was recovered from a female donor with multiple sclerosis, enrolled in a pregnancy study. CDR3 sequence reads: CASSQGTGFKNIQYF. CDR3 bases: TGTGCCAGCTCACAAGGGACAGGGTTTAAAAACATTCAGTACTTC. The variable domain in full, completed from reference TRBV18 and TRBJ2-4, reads NAGVMQNPRHLVRRRGQEARLRCSPMKGHSHVYWYRQLPEEGLKFMVYLQKENIIDESGMPKERFSAEFPKEGPSILRIQQVVRGDSAAYFCASSQGTGFKNIQYFGAGTRLSVL.